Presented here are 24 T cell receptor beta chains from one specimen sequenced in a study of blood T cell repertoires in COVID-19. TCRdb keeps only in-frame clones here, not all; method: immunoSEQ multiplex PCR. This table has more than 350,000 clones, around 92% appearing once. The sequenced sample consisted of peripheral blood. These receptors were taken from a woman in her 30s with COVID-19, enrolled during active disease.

The CDR3 DNA reads TGTGCCAGCTCACCTGGGACAGGTGGGCTCACAGATACGCAGTATTTT. The encoded protein is CASSPGTGGLTDTQYF. The chain is built from TRBV18 and TRBJ2-3; 8 bases agree with TRBD1. The CDR3 consists of 16 residues. The V gene's germline CDR1 is KGHSH and CDR2 LQKENI. V lost 3 bases and J lost 2; bases outside the gene matches: 7.

CDR3 region: CASSSVGYRSTDTQYF. The CDR3 region has the DNA TGTGCCAGCAGCAGCGTAGGTTATCGGTCCACAGATACGCAGTATTTT. The V gene is TRBV9, the J gene TRBJ2-3; D unclear. Trimming took 4 bases from V and 2 from J, leaving 17 bases between them. The CDR3 consists of 16 residues. Germline lookup yields CDR1 SGDLS and CDR2 YYNGEE.

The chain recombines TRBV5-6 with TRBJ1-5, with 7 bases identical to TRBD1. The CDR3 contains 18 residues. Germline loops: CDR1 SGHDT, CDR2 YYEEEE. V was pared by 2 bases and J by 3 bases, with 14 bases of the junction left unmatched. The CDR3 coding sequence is TGTGCCAGCAGCTTATGGTCCGGGACAGAGGCTTTCAATCAGCCCCAGCATTTT. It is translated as CASSLWSGTEAFNQPQHF.

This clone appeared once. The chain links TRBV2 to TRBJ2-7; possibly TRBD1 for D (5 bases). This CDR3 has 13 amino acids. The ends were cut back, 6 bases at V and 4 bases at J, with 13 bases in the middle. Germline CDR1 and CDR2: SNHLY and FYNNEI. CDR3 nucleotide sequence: TGTGCCAGCAGCAACAGGTTTCTGTACGAGCAGTACTTC. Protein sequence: CASSNRFLYEQYF.

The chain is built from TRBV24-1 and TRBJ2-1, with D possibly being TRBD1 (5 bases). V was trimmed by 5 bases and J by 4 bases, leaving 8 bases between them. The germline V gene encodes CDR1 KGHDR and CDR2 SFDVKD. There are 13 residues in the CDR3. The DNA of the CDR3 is TGTGCCACCAGTGCAGGGCTTTACAATGAGCAGTTCTTC. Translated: CATSAGLYNEQFF.

DNA of the CDR3: TGTGCCAGCACGCCCCCCGGTCAAGAGACCCAGTACTTC. It yields the protein CASTPPGQETQYF. V usage is TRBV3-1 (or the pseudogene TRBV3-2) and J usage is TRBJ2-5; D remains ambiguous. The CDR3 loop spans 13 amino acids. Trimming cost V 7 bases and J 2 bases, with 11 bases left between them. CDR1 and CDR2 from the germline V gene are LGHDT and YNNKEL (reference sequence).

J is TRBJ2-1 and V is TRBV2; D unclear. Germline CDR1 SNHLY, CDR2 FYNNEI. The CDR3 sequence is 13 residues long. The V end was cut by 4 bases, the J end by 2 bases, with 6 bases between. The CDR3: CASSAETYNEQFF. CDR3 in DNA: TGTGCCAGCAGTGCCGAGACCTACAATGAGCAGTTCTTC.

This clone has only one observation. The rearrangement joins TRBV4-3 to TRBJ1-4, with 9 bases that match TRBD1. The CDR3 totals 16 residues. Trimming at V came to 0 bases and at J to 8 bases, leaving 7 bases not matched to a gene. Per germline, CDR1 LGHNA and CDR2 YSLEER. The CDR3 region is CASSQDQYGTGEKLFF. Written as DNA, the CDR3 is TGCGCCAGCAGCCAAGATCAATACGGGACAGGGGAAAAACTGTTTTTT.

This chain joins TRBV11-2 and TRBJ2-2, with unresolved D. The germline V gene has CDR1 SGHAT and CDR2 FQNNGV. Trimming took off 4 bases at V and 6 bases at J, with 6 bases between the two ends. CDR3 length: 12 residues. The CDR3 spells CASSSLPGELFF. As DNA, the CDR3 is TGTGCCAGCAGCTCCCTTCCCGGGGAGCTGTTTTTT.

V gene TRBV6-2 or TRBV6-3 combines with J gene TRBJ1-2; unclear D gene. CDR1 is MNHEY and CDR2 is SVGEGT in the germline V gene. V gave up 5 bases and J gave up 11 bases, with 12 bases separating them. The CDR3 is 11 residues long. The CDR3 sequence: CASSHSRLYTF. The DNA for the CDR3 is TGTGCCAGCAGTCACAGTAGGCTTTACACCTTC.

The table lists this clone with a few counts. The CDR3 is CASSPAGGGTGELFF. CDR3 bases: TGTGCCAGCAGCCCGGCTGGCGGGGGGACCGGGGAGCTGTTTTTT. The chain recombines TRBV4-2 with TRBJ2-2; 8 bases are shared with TRBD2. The CDR3 spans 15 residues. V shed 4 bases and J 5 bases; nucleotides not matched to a gene: 6. Germline values: CDR1 LGHNA, CDR2 YNFKEQ.

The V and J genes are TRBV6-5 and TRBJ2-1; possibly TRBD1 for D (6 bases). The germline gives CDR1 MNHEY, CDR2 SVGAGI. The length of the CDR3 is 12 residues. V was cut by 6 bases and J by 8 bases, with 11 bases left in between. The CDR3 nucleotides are TGTGCCAGCAGAAGGACAGTTGATGAGCAGTTCTTC. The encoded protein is CASRRTVDEQFF.

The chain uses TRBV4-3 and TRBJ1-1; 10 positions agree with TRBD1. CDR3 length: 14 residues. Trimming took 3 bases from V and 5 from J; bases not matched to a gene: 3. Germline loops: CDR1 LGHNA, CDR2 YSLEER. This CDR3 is CASSHGTGETEAFF. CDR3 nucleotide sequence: TGCGCCAGCAGCCACGGGACAGGGGAAACTGAAGCTTTCTTT.

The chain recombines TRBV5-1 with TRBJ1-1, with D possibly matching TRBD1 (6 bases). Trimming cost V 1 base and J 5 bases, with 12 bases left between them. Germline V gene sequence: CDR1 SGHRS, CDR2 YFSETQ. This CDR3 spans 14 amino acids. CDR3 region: CASSLLGRGTEAFF. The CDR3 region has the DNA TGCGCCAGCAGCTTGTTAGGCAGGGGTACTGAAGCTTTCTTT.

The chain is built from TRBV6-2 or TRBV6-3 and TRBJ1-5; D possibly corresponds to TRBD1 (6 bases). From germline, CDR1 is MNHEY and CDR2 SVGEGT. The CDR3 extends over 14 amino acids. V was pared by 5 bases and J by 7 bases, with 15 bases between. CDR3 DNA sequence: TGTGCCAGCAGTATCCAGGGGTCCCGGCAGCCCCAGCATTTT. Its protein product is CASSIQGSRQPQHF.

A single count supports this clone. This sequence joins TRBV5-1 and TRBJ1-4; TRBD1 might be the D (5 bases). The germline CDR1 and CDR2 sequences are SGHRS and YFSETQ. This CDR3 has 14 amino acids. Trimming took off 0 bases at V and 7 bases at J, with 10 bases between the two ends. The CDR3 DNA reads TGCGCCAGCAGCTTGGAGGGGTTTGGTGAAAAACTGTTTTTT. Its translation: CASSLEGFGEKLFF.

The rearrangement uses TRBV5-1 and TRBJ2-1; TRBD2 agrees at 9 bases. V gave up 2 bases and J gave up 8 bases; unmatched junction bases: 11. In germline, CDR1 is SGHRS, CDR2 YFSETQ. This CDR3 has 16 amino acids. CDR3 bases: TGCGCCAGCAGCTTTAATGCGGTAGCGGGGGCTTATGAGCAGTTCTTC. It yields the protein CASSFNAVAGAYEQFF.

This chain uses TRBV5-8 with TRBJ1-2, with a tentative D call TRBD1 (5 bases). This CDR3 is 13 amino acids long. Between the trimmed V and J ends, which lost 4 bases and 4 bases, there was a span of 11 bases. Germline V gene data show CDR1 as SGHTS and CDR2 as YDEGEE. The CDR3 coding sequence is TGTGCCAGCAGCGAAAAGGGGATCTATGGCTACACCTTC. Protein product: CASSEKGIYGYTF.

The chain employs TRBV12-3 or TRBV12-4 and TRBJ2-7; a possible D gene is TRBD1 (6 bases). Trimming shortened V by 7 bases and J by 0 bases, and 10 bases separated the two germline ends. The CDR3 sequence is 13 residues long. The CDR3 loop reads CASTSGVSYEQYF. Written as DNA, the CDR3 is TGTGCCAGCACATCAGGGGTCTCCTACGAGCAGTACTTC.

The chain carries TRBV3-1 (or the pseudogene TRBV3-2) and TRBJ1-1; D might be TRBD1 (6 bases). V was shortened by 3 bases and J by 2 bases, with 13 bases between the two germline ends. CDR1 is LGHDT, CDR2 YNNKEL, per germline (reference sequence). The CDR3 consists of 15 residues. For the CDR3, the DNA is TGTGCCAGCAGCCAGGGACCGACAGGTAACACTGAAGCTTTCTTT. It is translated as CASSQGPTGNTEAFF.

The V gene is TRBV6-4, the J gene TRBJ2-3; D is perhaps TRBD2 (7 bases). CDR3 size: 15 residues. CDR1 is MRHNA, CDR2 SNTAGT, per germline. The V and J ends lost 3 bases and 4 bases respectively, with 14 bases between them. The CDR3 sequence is CASSERGGAADTQYF. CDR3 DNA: TGTGCCAGCAGTGAAAGAGGGGGGGCCGCAGATACGCAGTATTTT.

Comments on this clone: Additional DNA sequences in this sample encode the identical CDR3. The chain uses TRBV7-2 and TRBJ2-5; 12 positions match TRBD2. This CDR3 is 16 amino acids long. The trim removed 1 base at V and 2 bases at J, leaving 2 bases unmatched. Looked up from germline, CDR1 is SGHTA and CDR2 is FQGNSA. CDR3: CASSLGLAGGQETQYF. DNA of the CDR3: TGTGCCAGCAGCTTAGGGCTAGCGGGGGGGCAAGAGACCCAGTACTTC.

The CDR3 is CASSESTGGMNQPQHF. The DNA of the CDR3 is TGTGCCAGCAGTGAATCGACAGGGGGCATGAATCAGCCCCAGCATTTT. The rearrangement joins TRBV2 to TRBJ1-5, with TRBD1 identical over 10 bases. The CDR3 has 16 residues. CDR1 is SNHLY and CDR2 is FYNNEI in the germline V gene. V shed 2 bases, J shed 4 bases, and the junction held 5 bases outside the gene matches.

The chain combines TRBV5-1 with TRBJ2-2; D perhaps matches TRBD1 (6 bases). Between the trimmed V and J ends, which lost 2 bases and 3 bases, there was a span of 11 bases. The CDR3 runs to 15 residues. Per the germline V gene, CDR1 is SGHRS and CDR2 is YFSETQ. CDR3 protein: CASSLSGTHTGELFF. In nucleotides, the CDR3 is TGCGCCAGCAGCTTATCCGGGACACACACCGGGGAGCTGTTTTTT.